The entry below gives a single TCR beta chain sequence along with its context. Germline CDR1 MNHNS, CDR2 SASEGT. V dropped 8 bases and J dropped 0; count of bases not matched to a gene: 4. The CDR3 consists of 14 residues. Primers used in a second PCR of roughly 6 to 11 cycles were a sample-barcoded 5' primer and a J-beta primer mix. Each CDR3 protein is one row after TCRdb ran MiXCR on the 5' RACE reads. The profile covers fewer than 2,000,000 distinct CDR3 sequences, with 30% to 35% appearing a single time and 10% to 12% taken by the ten largest. The data originate from a study of blood T cells in healthy people across ages.

The sequence came from a woman aged 25 to 45 in good health. V gene TRBV6-1 combines with J gene TRBJ1-5, with 7 bases fitting TRBD1. Sequenced: blood. CDR3 DNA: TGTGCCAGCCTTTGGACAGGTAGCAATCAGCCCCAGCATTTT. It codes for CASLWTGSNQPQHF.